The source of this T cell receptor (beta chain) is a study of T-cell reconstitution after alpha-beta-depleted transplantation in children. Study-wide findings and caveats: Surviving recipient T cells and thymic progenitors produced the high day-60 TCRbeta diversity seen in some patients. By one year post-transplant, T-cell counts and diversity largely arose from T cells that were newly produced.

Unique molecular identifiers were incorporated into the prepared TCRbeta library. Each CDR3 protein gets one entry after TCRdb re-called the PCR reads with MiXCR. The sample yields a few hundred thousand distinct CDR3 sequences, 25% to 30% seen once. Note on this clonotype: Its cognate antigen is unknown.

Germline CDR1 reads ENHRY; CDR2 reads SYGVKD. CDR3 length equals 14 residues. V was clipped by 1 base and J by 3 bases, with 10 bases between them. The chain joins TRBV10-3 to TRBJ2-7; D is uncertain. The starting material was PBMCs, obtained before TCRalphabeta/CD19-depleted stem cell transplant. This receptor was taken from a boy younger than two with Wiskott-Aldrich syndrome, due to receive a stem cell transplant. CDR3 amino acids: CAISEFRLGYEQYF. CDR3 DNA: TGTGCCATCAGTGAGTTCAGGCTGGGCTACGAGCAGTACTTC.